This T cell receptor (beta chain) was obtained from a study of blood T cell repertoires in COVID-19. Study-level information: Material from acute and convalescent COVID-19 was sourced from the United States, Italy and Spain. T cells, B-cell-depleted T cells, or PBMCs supplied cDNA or gDNA.

Authors' data handling: Reference gene primer amplification gave nucleated cell count estimates. Method: immunoSEQ multiplex PCR; TCRdb's copy keeps in-frame clones and lacks some. V and J calls and clone size follow that table, whereas D and trimming were derived from the DNA. The sample yields approximately 100,000 clones, about 90% seen once. The germline CDR1 and CDR2 sequences are SGHRS and YFSETQ. J gave up 1 base and V 4 bases, and 10 bases lay outside the gene matches. The CDR3 totals 16 residues. The material sequenced was peripheral blood. The chain recombines TRBV5-1 with TRBJ2-5; 7 positions match TRBD2. The sequence was collected from a human donor in a cohort sampled during active COVID-19. The CDR3 nucleotides read TGCGCCAGCAGCCTCTCGGGGGGTTCCGTCCAAGAGACCCAGTACTTC. Its protein product is CASSLSGGSVQETQYF.